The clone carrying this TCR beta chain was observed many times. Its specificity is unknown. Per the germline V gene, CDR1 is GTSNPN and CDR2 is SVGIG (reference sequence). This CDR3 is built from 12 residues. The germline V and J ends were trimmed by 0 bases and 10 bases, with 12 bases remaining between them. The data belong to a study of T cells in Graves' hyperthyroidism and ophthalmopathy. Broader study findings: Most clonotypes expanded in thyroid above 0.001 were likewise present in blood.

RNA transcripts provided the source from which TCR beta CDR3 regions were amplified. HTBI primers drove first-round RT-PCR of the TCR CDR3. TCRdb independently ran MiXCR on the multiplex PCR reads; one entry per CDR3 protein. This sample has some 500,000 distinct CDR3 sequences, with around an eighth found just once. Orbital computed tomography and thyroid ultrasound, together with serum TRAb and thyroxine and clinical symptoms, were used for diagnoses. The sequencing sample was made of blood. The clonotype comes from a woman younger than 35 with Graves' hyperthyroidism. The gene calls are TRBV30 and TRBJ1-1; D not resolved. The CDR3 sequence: CAWSVGGHGAFF. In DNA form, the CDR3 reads TGTGCCTGGAGTGTCGGCGGGCACGGAGCTTTCTTT.